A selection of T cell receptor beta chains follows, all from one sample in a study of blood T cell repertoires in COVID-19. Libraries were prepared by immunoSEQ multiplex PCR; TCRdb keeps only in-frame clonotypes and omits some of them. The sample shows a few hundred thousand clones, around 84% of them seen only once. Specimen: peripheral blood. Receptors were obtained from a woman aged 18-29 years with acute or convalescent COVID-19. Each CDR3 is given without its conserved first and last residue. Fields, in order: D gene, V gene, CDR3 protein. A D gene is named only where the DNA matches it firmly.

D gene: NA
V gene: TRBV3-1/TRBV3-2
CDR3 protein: ASSQSSARETQY

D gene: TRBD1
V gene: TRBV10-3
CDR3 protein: AISGLGQGGYGYT

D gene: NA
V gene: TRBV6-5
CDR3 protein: ASREGSAKNIQY

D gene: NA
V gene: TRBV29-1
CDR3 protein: SVERESYNEQF

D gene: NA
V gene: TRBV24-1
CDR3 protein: ATSPGGLQSTGELF

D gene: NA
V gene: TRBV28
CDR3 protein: ASMLEMGHSNQPQH

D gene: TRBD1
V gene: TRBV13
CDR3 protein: ASSDREEEEKLF

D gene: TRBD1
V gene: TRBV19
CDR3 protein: ASSTTVTGTEQY

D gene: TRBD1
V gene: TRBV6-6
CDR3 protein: ASSLPGTGDYGYT

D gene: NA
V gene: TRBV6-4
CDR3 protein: ASSDQGHNEQF

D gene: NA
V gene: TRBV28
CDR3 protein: ASSSLSGTHYGYT

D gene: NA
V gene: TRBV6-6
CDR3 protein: ASTNWGDSPLH

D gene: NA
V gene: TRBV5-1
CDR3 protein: ASSVNDRIYT

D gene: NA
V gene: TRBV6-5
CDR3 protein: ASSIRTLLEAF

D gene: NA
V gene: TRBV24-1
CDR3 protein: ATSDSHNPSGANVLT

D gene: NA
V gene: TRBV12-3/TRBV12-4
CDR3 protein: ASSPYRNTEAF

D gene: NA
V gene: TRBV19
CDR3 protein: ASSEEVSYNSPLH

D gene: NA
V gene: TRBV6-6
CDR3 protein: ASSYSPRGGEKLF

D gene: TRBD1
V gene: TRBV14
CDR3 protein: ASSRSSGQAEAF

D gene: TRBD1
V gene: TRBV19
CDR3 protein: ASSEPGGRTEAF

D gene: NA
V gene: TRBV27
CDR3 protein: ASSLSQAVLGNQPQH

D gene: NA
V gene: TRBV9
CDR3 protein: ASSVGNREYHEQF

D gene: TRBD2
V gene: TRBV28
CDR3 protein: ASSLRTSGRNEQF

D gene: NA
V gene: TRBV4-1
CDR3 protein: ASSQDRGSYGYT

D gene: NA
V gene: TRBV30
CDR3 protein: AWSHLGTKNTEAF

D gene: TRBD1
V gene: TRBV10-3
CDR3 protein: AISWTGDEQF

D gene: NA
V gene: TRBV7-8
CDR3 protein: ASSSGGEAF

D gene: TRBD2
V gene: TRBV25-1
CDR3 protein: ASQQRGAGETQY

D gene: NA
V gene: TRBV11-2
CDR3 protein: ASSLIWQGPNSPLH

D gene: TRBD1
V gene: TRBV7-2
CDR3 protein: ASSPAGGFGNTIY

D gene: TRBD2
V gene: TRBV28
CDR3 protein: ASRERERVTDTQY

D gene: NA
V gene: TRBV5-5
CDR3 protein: ASSFSGMNTEAF

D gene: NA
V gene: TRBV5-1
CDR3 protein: ASSLADGSLDEQF

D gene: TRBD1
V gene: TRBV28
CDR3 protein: ASSLTGGDSPLH

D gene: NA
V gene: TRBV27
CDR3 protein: ASSFNYEQY

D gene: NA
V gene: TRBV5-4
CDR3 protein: ASSLGPESYEQY

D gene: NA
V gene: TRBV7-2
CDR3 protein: ASSPRRSNNSPLH

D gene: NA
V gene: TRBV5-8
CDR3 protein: ASRPLAYNSPLH

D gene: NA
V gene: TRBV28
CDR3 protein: ASSNKGQSREKLF

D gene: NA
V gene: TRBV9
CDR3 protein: ASSAFLSLSGNTIY

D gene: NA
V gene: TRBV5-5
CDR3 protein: ASSLSDTGELF

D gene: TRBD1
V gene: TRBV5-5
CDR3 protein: ASSWAWTGVAKTQY

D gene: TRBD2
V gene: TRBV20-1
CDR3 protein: SASPASGRSGELF

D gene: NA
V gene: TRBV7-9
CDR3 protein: ASSLEQLAKNIQY

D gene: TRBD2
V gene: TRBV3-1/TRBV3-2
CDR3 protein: ASSQEWASGSYEQF

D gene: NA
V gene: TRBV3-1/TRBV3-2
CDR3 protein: ASSQDTSSGNTIY

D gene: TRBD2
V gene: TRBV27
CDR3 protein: ASSYLAGPEQF

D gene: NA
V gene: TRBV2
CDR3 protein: ASSDLGGPYGYT

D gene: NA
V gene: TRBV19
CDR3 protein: ASSYRESTDTQY

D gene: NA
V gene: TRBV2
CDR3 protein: ASSEVGGARGYT

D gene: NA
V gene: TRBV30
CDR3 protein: AWSGAGTHSYEQY

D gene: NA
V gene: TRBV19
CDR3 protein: ASVKETQYGYT

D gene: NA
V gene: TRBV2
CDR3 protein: ASSELRGTDTQY

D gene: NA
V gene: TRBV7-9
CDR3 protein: ASSLGPDYSNQPQH

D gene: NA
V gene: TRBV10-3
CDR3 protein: AISESTATNEKLF

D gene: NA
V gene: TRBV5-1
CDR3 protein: ASSAGTQADYEQY

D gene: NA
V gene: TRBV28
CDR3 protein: ASSLLGALISNYGYT

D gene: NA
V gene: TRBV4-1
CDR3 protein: ASSPGLYNEQF

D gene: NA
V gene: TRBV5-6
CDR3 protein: ASSLRRVSANEQF